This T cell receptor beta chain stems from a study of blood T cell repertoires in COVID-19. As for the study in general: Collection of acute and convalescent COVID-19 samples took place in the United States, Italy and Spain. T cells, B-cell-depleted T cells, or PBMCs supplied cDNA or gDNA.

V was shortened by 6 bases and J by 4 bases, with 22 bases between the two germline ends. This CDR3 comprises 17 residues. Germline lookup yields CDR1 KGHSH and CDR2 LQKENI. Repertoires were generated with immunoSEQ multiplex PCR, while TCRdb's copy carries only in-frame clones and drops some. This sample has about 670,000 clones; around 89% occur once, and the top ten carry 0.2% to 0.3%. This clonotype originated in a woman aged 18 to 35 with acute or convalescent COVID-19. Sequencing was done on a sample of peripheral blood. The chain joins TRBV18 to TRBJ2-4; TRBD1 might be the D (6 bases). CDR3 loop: CASSPVYVGGSKNIQYF. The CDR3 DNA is TGTGCCAGCTCCCCCGTGTATGTTGGGGGCTCAAAAAACATTCAGTACTTC.